The subject of this entry is one TCR beta chain. What antigen it recognizes has not been identified. No base quality information exists; no much larger clone differs at one position. The time point label here, explained by the study, means: blood 4 weeks post-SBRT, at nephrectomy. Read against the paper, the sample's treatment or condition label means: 15 Gy SBRT to primary tumor, nephrectomy 4 weeks later. Samples came from a clinical trial, in which primary renal cell carcinomas received 15 Gy stereotactic body radiation therapy followed by nephrectomy 4 weeks later. To follow tumor-enriched clonotypes, serial peripheral blood was collected from radiation-treated patients at baseline and at 2 weeks and 4 weeks after SBRT. Every patient's renal cell carcinoma showed clear cell pathology. The QIAamp DNA Blood Mini Kit (Qiagen) was used to prepare genomic DNA for TCR sequencing. The analyses included just those samples that passed every quality control check.

TCR beta libraries were generated from genomic DNA with the immunoSEQ kit, following the manufacturer's recommendations. To prepare libraries, a first multiplex PCR with proprietary primers was run, followed by a second PCR that added unique barcodes, and a bead cleanup was done after each round. Each sample batch included a kit-provided positive control reaction and a negative control reaction. The final libraries underwent checking on an Agilent 4200 TapeStation D1000 ScreenTape, volumetric pooling, and quantification by qPCR. Sequencing was performed on an Illumina NextSeq500 with a MidOutput 150-cycle cartridge, and 156 Read1 and 15 Index1 cycles were run with kit custom primers. The pooled library was loaded at approximately 1 pM with an approximately 20% PhiX control spike-in. As for how the authors treated the data: Vendor-processed data were analyzed in R, and a clonotype was defined as all T cells sharing the same CDR3 nucleotide sequence. In the clone abundance analyses, frequencies in each sample were normalized to that sample's 10,000 most abundant clones. Before analysis, public T cell clones were removed, and these numbered fewer than five per sample on average. Tumor-enriched clonotypes and baseline blood-enriched clonotypes were defined as those with an abundance difference of at least 32-fold between compartments. A beta-binomial differential abundance model was used to identify clonotypes that were expanded or contracted between blood time points. Similarity between tumor and blood repertoires was quantified using the Baroni-Urbani and Buser coefficient, and groups were compared with two-tailed Wilcoxon tests in R. TCRdb's version of the immuneACCESS table is confined to in-frame rearrangements and falls short of the full clone set. An unresolved V gene accounts for under half of the shortfall where checked; the remainder is of unknown origin. V, J and clone size are taken as reported in that table, and D and trimming were inferred from the DNA itself. A total of approximately 83,000 clones appear in this sample, 85% of them only once. The ten most abundant clones make up roughly 8.8% of the sample.

CDR1 SGHRS and CDR2 YFSETQ are derived from the germline V gene. Trimming accounts for 7 bases at V and 0 bases at J, while the number of junction bases matched to no gene is 10. The cysteine opens and the phenylalanine closes a CDR3 of 18 amino acids. Only the CDR3 portion is preserved as DNA: 54 bases, with reading frame beginning at the first base. This sample was taken from a study of radiation and T cells in renal cell carcinoma (dated by TCRdb to the early 2020s). The study in broad terms: TCR beta sequencing covered some 55 samples in total, comprising about 26 tumors and about 27 peripheral blood samples. Across all 50 or so samples, 4,016,671 unique CDR3 nucleotide sequences encoding approximately 3,000,000 unique CDR3 amino acid sequences were identified. The final blood draw was performed at 4 weeks after radiation, at the same time as nephrectomy.

Here is what the overall study found, with its caveats: With a single-armed trial design, the study had no way to address how radiation dose or scheduling affects the TCR repertoire. Changes in the blood repertoire were not tracked past 4 weeks after treatment. In blood, the top tumor clonotypes increased between baseline and 2 weeks post-radiation and then shrank by 4 weeks, which suggests that tumor-resident clones expanded only transiently. Because pretreatment tumor biopsies were not available, the study could not determine whether clonotypes were already present within the tumor at baseline.

This material consisted of blood, taken from a patient whose treatment included radiotherapy and nephrectomy. This TCR was recovered from a man aged 50-60 years with renal cell carcinoma. This chain joins TRBV5-1 to TRBJ2-3; 14 of the junction bases match TRBD2. CDR3 loop: CASSMGLAGAPSTDTQYF. The DNA sequence is given as TGCGCCAGCTCAATGGGACTAGCGGGAGCCCCGAGCACAGATACGCAGTATTTT.